Following are 18 T cell receptor beta chains from one sample sequenced in a study of shared clonotypes between healthy human individuals. Sequencing used immunoSEQ multiplex PCR; TCRdb keeps in-frame clones, though not all of them. The data contain hundreds of thousands of clones, more than 95% of them seen just once; the ten biggest clones take up 0.055% to 0.07%. Source material: naive CD4+ T cells sorted from blood. The subset was: CD45RA+ positively selected. These receptors all stem from a woman aged 25 to 39 in good health.

The V gene is TRBV2, the J gene TRBJ1-5; possibly TRBD1 for D (6 bases). Trimming removed 6 bases at V and 11 bases at J, with 17 bases between. Germline V gene data show CDR1 as SNHLY and CDR2 as FYNNEI. This CDR3 is 13 amino acids long. CDR3 region: CASRTGAAEAQHF. CDR3 nucleotide sequence: TGTGCCAGCAGGACGGGGGCCGCAGAGGCCCAGCATTTT. The variable domain in full, with the rest retrieved from reference TRBV2 and TRBJ1-5, is EPEVTQTPSHQVTQMGQEVILRCVPISNHLYFYWYRQILGQKVEFLVSFYNNEISEKSEIFDDQFSVERPDGSNFTLKIRSTKLEDSAMYFCASRTGAAEAQHFGDGTRLSIL.

This clone was found once. This chain uses TRBV19 with TRBJ1-2, with D hard to call. This CDR3 has 15 amino acids. With 7 bases removed from V and 2 bases from J, the gap between germline ends came to 17 bases. Germline V lookup: CDR1 LNHDA, CDR2 SQIVND (reference sequence). CDR3: CASNPIPTNNYGYTF. CDR3 nucleotide sequence: TGTGCCAGTAACCCTATCCCGACAAACAACTATGGCTACACCTTC.

The chain is built from TRBV7-9 and TRBJ2-7; no clear D. The CDR3 has 16 residues. Per germline, CDR1 SEHNR and CDR2 FQNEAQ (reference sequence). The V and J ends lost 5 bases and 6 bases respectively, with 23 bases between them. CDR3 loop: CASSPINTPQNGEQYF. The CDR3 coding sequence is TGTGCCAGCAGCCCGATTAACACCCCACAAAACGGCGAGCAGTACTTC.

V is TRBV6-4 and J is TRBJ2-3; D is perhaps TRBD2 (5 bases). This CDR3 is built from 14 residues. The germline V gene encodes CDR1 MRHNA and CDR2 SNTAGT. The V gene lost 2 bases and the J gene lost 4 bases, with 10 bases spanning the gap. The CDR3 protein is CASSDPGLSDTQYF. The CDR3 DNA follows: TGTGCCAGCAGTGACCCAGGACTTTCAGATACGCAGTATTTT.

V gene TRBV27 combines with J gene TRBJ2-3; 8 positions agree with TRBD1. The CDR3 runs to 15 residues. The ends lost 8 bases at V and 0 bases at J; junction bases unmatched: 7. Germline V gene lookup returns CDR1 MNHEY and CDR2 SMNVEV (reference sequence). The CDR3 loop reads CASGQGRASTDTQYF. In DNA, the CDR3 is TGTGCCAGCGGACAGGGACGGGCGAGCACAGATACGCAGTATTTT.

The rearrangement joins TRBV2 to TRBJ2-2; the match to TRBD2 covers 7 bases. V lost 7 bases and J lost 0; bases outside the gene matches: 2. Germline CDR1 reads SNHLY; CDR2 reads FYNNEI. The length of the CDR3 is 14 residues. CDR3 sequence reads: CASKLAANTGELFF. The CDR3 coding sequence is TGTGCCAGCAAGCTAGCGGCGAACACCGGGGAGCTGTTTTTT.

This CDR3 is CASSVLDSLPVLNTIYF. The CDR3 DNA reads as TGTGCCAGCAGCGTCCTTGACTCACTCCCCGTACTAAACACCATATATTTT. V gene TRBV9 combines with J gene TRBJ1-3; unclear D gene. The CDR3 loop spans 17 amino acids. The germline V and J ends were trimmed by 2 bases and 6 bases, with 21 bases remaining between them. The germline CDR1 and CDR2 sequences are SGDLS and YYNGEE. Full variable domain (outside the CDR3, taken from reference TRBV9 and TRBJ1-3): DSGVTQTPKHLITATGQRVTLRCSPRSGDLSVYWYQQSLDQGLQFLIQYYNGEERAKGNILERFSAQQFPDLHSELNLSSLELGDSALYFCASSVLDSLPVLNTIYFGEGSWLTVV.

V and J are TRBV18 and TRBJ1-2; no clear D. Germline V gene sequence: CDR1 KGHSH, CDR2 LQKENI. The CDR3 has 15 amino acids. The germline V and J ends were trimmed by 6 bases and 7 bases, with 21 bases remaining between them. The CDR3 DNA is TGTGCCAGCTCCCGTCGTGAGACCAGAAGGAGTGGCTACACCTTC. Its protein product is CASSRRETRRSGYTF.

The genes are TRBV4-2 and TRBJ1-5; perhaps TRBD1 as D (5 bases). Per the germline V gene, CDR1 is LGHNA and CDR2 is YNFKEQ. V dropped 0 bases and J dropped 6 bases, with 18 bases sitting between them. The CDR3 loop spans 17 amino acids. CDR3 coding DNA: TGTGCCAGCAGCCAAGATAAGGGGAGGGCCCTCGGTCAGCCCCAGCATTTT. Translating it yields CASSQDKGRALGQPQHF.

The chain links TRBV7-2 to TRBJ2-5; the match to TRBD2 covers 7 bases. V gave up 4 bases and J gave up 7 bases; unmatched junction bases: 6. CDR3 length: 13 residues. Germline CDR1 and CDR2: SGHTA and FQGNSA. The CDR3, as DNA: TGTGCCAGCAGCTCAACGGGGGAGGGGACCCAGTACTTC. Its protein product is CASSSTGEGTQYF.

The chain couples TRBV2 to TRBJ1-5, with D hard to call. V was cut by 8 bases and J by 9 bases, with 17 bases left in between. Germline-derived CDR1 and CDR2 are SNHLY and FYNNEI. The CDR3 consists of 13 residues. CDR3 nucleotides: TGTGCCAGCCGGCCAGAAGTTGTAAGGCCCCAGCATTTT. Protein sequence: CASRPEVVRPQHF.

This chain connects TRBV5-1 to TRBJ1-1; D might be TRBD1 (6 bases). V was trimmed by 2 bases and J by 4 bases, leaving 12 bases between them. This CDR3 spans 14 amino acids. CDR1 SGHRS and CDR2 YFSETQ come from the germline V gene. The CDR3 region is CASSLQGSGTEAFF. The CDR3 coding sequence is TGCGCCAGCAGCTTACAGGGATCGGGCACTGAAGCTTTCTTT.

The chain joins TRBV5-1 to TRBJ2-7; the D gene is possibly TRBD2 (5 bases). The CDR3 runs 14 residues. The germline V gene has CDR1 SGHRS and CDR2 YFSETQ. Trimming took off 4 bases at V and 0 bases at J, with 11 bases between the two ends. In nucleotides, the CDR3 is TGCGCCAGCAGCCCGCCGGGGTTCTCCTACGAGCAGTACTTC. Translating it yields CASSPPGFSYEQYF.

V usage is TRBV14 and J usage is TRBJ1-2; 8 nucleotides align to TRBD1. This CDR3 is 14 amino acids long. The germline V gene encodes CDR1 SGHDN and CDR2 FVKESK. Losses at the gene ends were 5 bases for V and 4 bases for J; bases not matched to a gene: 6. In DNA, the CDR3 is TGTGCCAGCAGCGGGACAGGAAAGATCTATGGCTACACCTTC. This sequence encodes CASSGTGKIYGYTF.

The chain's CDR3 is CASSRLGTYEQYF. DNA for the CDR3: TGTGCCAGCAGTCGACTAGGAACCTACGAGCAGTACTTC. The V call is TRBV7-8, the J call TRBJ2-7, with a weak D call TRBD2 (6 bases). Trimming shortened V by 6 bases and J by 2 bases, and 11 bases separated the two germline ends. Germline CDR1 SGHVS, CDR2 FQNEAQ. The CDR3 spans 13 residues.

V gene TRBV6-1 combines with J gene TRBJ1-1; D is unclear. This CDR3 has 12 amino acids. Germline CDR1 reads MNHNS; CDR2 reads SASEGT. Trimming removed 6 bases at V and 6 bases at J, with 11 bases between. In nucleotides, the CDR3 is TGTGCCAGCAGAAAACCTACACCTGAAGCTTTCTTT. It codes for CASRKPTPEAFF.

This chain joins TRBV19 and TRBJ1-3; D is unresolved. V lost 5 bases, J lost 2 bases, and 10 bases lay in between. The CDR3 is 14 amino acids. CDR1 LNHDA and CDR2 SQIVND come from the germline V gene (reference sequence). The DNA of the CDR3 is TGTGCCAGTAGTTCCTCAGTCACTGGAAACACCATATATTTT. It yields the protein CASSSSVTGNTIYF.

The CDR3 nucleotides are TGCAGCGTTAGTATCACTAGCGGGAGTCACGAGCAGTACTTC. It is translated as CSVSITSGSHEQYF. This sequence joins TRBV29-1 and TRBJ2-7, with 11 bases that match TRBD2. V shed 5 bases and J 5 bases; nucleotides not matched to a gene: 8. Germline CDR1 SQVTM, CDR2 ANQGSEA. The CDR3 consists of 14 residues.